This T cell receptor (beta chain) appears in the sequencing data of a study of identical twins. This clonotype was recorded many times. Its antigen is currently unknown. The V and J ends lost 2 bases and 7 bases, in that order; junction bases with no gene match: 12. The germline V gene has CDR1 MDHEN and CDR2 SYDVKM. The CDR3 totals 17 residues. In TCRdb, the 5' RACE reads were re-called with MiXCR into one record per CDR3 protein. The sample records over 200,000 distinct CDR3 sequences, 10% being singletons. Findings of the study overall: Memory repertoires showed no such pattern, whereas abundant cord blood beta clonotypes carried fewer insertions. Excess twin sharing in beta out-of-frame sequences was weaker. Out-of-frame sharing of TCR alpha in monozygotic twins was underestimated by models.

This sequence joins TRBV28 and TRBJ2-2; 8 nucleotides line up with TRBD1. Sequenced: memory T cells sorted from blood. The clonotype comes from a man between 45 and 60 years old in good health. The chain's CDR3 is CASSLSWTGWIHGELFF. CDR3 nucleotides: TGTGCCAGCAGTTTAAGTTGGACAGGGTGGATACACGGGGAGCTGTTTTTT.